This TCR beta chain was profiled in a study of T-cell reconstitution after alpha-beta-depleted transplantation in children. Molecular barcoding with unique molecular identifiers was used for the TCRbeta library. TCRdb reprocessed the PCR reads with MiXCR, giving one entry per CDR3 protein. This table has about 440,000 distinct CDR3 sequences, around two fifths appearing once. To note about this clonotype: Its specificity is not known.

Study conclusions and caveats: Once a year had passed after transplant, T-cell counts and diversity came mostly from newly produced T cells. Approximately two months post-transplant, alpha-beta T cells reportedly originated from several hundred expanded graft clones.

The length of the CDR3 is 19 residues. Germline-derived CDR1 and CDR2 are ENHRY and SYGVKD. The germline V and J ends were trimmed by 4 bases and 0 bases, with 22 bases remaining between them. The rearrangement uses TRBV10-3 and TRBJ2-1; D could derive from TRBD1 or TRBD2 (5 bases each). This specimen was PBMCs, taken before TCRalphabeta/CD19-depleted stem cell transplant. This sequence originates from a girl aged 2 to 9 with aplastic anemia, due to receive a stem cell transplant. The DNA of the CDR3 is TGTGCCATCAGTGGCAGCCGGAGGTCTAGTGGGGGCTCCTACAATGAGCAGTTCTTC. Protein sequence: CAISGSRRSSGGSYNEQFF.